This paragraph covers one T cell receptor beta chain sequence. Each CDR3 protein gets one entry after TCRdb re-called the 5' RACE reads with MiXCR. Found here are hundreds of thousands of distinct CDR3 sequences, 9% to 15% of them singletons; the top ten hold 7.2%. This record belongs to a study of identical twins. The CDR3 sequence is 15 residues long. J was trimmed by 6 bases and V by 5 bases; bases with no gene match: 10. This sample also appeared in a second study, on yellow fever vaccine responses in identical twins.

The source is a woman under 30 in good health. The V and J genes are TRBV12-3 or TRBV12-4 and TRBJ2-3, with 8 positions matching TRBD2. The sequenced material came from CD8+ T cells sorted from blood. CDR3: CASSLPRRGDDTQYF. DNA for the CDR3: TGTGCCAGCAGTCTCCCGAGGCGGGGGGATGATACGCAGTATTTT.